This T cell receptor (beta chain) was observed in a study of blood T cell repertoires in COVID-19. V lost 9 bases, J lost 6 bases, and 3 bases stayed unmatched. Germline values: CDR1 SNHLY, CDR2 FYNNEI. This CDR3 region has 13 residues. Original handling: Amplification with reference gene primers provided the estimates of nucleated cell counts. Assay used: immunoSEQ multiplex PCR; TCRdb lists only in-frame clones, some missing. For V, J and clone size, that table is used; D and trimming come from the DNA. The sample consists of more than 150,000 clones, about four fifths of them appearing once. Enrollees, 18 to 89 years old, lived in 20 to 25 US areas. Clinical history as reported by participants underpinned cohort assignment. Among Cohort 3 donors, those recovered had two negative PCRs, clearance, or symptom resolution.

The genes are TRBV2 and TRBJ2-1, with 12 bases matching TRBD2. The specimen sequenced was PBMCs or T cells enriched from blood (not recorded which). The origin of this receptor is a man aged 40-49 years who had recovered from COVID-19. CDR3 sequence reads: CASLGLAGNEQFF. The CDR3 coding sequence is TGTGCCAGTTTGGGACTAGCGGGCAATGAGCAGTTCTTC.